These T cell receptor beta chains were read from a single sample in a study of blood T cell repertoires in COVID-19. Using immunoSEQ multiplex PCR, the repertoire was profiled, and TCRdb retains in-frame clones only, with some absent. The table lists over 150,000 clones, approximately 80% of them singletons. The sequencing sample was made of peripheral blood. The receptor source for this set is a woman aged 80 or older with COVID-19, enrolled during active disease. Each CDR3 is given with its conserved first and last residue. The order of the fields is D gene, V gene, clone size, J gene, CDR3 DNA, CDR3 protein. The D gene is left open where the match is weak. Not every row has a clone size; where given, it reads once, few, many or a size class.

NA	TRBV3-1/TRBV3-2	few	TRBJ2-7	TGTGCCAGCAGCCTCGACAGCTACGAGCAGTACTTC	CASSLDSYEQYF
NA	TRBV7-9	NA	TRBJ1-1	TGTGCCAGCAGCTTAGGAGTCGGCACTGAAGCTTTCTTT	CASSLGVGTEAFF
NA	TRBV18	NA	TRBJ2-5	TGTGCCAGCTCACCGGCAGGGTCCAGGCGAGTTGAGACCCAGTACTTC	CASSPAGSRRVETQYF
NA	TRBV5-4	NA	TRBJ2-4	TGTGCCAGCAGCTCCGGGGGCGGGGGTTCGGAAAACATTCAGTACTTC	CASSSGGGGSENIQYF
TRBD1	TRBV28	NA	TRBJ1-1	TGTGCCAGCAGTTCCGGACAGGGTCGAGCTTTCTTT	CASSSGQGRAFF
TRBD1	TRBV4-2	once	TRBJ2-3	TGTGCCAGCAGCCCCGACAGGGGCCCCTTCACAGATACGCAGTATTTT	CASSPDRGPFTDTQYF
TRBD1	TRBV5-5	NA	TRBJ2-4	TGTGCCAGCACCACAGTTCTTGGGGACAGCAACATTCAGTACTTC	CASTTVLGDSNIQYF
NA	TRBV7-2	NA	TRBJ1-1	TGTGCCAGCAGCTTGTTGTCCATGAACACTGAAGCTTTCTTT	CASSLLSMNTEAFF
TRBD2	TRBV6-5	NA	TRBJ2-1	TGTGCCAGCAGTTACGGGTTAGCGGGGGGGCTAGGGGAGCAGTTCTTC	CASSYGLAGGLGEQFF
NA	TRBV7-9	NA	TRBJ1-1	TGTGCCAGCAGCCCCCCGGGGAGGCGGGCCACGAACACTGAAGCTTTCTTT	CASSPPGRRATNTEAFF
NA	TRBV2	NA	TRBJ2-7	TGTGCCAGCAAGTTCGAGGCGGGTGTAGGGGAGCAGTACTTC	CASKFEAGVGEQYF
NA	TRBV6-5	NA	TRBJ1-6	TGTGCCAGCAGAGGTACCGGGACAAACAATTCACCCCTCCACTTT	CASRGTGTNNSPLHF